The rows below give T cell receptor beta chains drawn from one sample of a study of beta chain features in type 1 diabetes. Profiling relied on immunoSEQ multiplex PCR, and the TCRdb table lists in-frame clones only, not all of them. The table has 900,000 or so clones, roughly a sixth seen once. Sequencing was done on a sample of naive CD4+ T cells from blood. These TCRs come from a woman between 18 and 29 years old in good health. Both conserved end residues are trimmed from each CDR3. Each record gives: CDR3 length, D gene, clone size, V gene, CDR3 protein. A D gene is named only where the DNA matches it firmly. The size entry is marked missing in some rows and otherwise reads once, few, many or a size class.

>11|NA|few|TRBV6-5
ASSYGRGQPQH
>12|NA|NA|TRBV10-3
AISESDGTDTQY
>12|TRBD2|few|TRBV7-2
ASREGGPSNEQF
>11|NA|NA|TRBV5-1
ASKASSYNEQF
>11|NA|few|TRBV5-4
ASSFPRGYGYT
>13|NA|NA|TRBV27
ASSLSSRDRHIQY
>11|NA|few|TRBV6-5
ASSQGSGNTIY
>15|TRBD2|NA|TRBV28
ASSFFSAGAEVNEQF
>10|NA|few|TRBV5-1
ASSLPGQVQY
>11|NA|few|TRBV7-2
ASSFQGTDTQY
>13|NA|few|TRBV4-1
ASSQERGGGDIQY
>14|TRBD2|few|TRBV18
ASSQGLAGLTDTQY
>11|NA|few|TRBV28
ASRRGSTDTQY
>12|NA|NA|TRBV6-6
ASSCSGAQETQY
>12|NA|few|TRBV11-1
ASTNPTRPGELF
>12|TRBD1|NA|TRBV2
ASSGNRGNYGYT
>14|TRBD2|few|TRBV7-9
ASSEGLAGVMETQY
>13|TRBD2|NA|TRBV7-8
ASSQTSGRGNEQF
>9|NA|NA|TRBV20-1
SAWGTGELF
>12|TRBD1|few|TRBV6-6
ASSYRGRDQPQH
>15|TRBD2|NA|TRBV4-2
ASSQPGLAGDFETQY
>11|NA|NA|TRBV27
ASSLREQETQY
>12|NA|NA|TRBV7-9
ASSLATNPYEQY
>11|NA|NA|TRBV28
ASRQPLGYEQY
>12|NA|NA|TRBV10-3
AISESGPPQPQH
>12|TRBD1|few|TRBV15
ATSRGDRVEKLF
>9|NA|NA|TRBV10-3
AIGEFTEAF
>12|TRBD2|few|TRBV18
ASSLTSAIKTQY
>15|NA|once|TRBV7-9
ASSLGVVGNSNQPQH
>13|NA|NA|TRBV4-3
ASSQATSIVDTQY
>10|NA|NA|TRBV10-3
AISEKLHEQF
>13|NA|NA|TRBV7-2
ASSLDRLAGDTQY
>12|NA|few|TRBV7-3
ASSPREIVSAQH
>13|NA|NA|TRBV6-6
ASSYLITGNNEQF
>14|NA|NA|TRBV7-3
ASSLLAGTHYNEQF